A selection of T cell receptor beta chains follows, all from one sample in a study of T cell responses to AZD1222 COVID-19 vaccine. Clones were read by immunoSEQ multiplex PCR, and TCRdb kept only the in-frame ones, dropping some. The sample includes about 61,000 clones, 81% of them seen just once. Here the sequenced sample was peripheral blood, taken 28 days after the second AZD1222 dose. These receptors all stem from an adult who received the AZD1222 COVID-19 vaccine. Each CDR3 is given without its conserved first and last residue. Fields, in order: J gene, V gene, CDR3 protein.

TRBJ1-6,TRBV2,ASSEAGMDSPLH
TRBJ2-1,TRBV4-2,ASSRIAGLSNEQF
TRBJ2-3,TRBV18,ASSPSLADNTDTQY
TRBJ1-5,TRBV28,ASSLNLDQPQH
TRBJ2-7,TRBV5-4,ASGQQPSYEQY
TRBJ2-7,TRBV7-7,ASSFGTGGIYEQY
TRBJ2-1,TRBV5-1,ASSAGLATGNEQF
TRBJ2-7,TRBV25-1,ASSEAWTSGNTFHEQY
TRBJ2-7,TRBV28,ASSFHSGGDYEQY
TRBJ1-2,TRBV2,ATGKGLGYT
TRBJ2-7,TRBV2,ASSLTSGSTHEQY
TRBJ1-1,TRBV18,ASSPTSSNTEAF
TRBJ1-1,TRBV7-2,ASTLFTEAF
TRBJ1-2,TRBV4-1,ASSLPAISAEGYT
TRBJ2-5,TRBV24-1,ATSDLTETQY
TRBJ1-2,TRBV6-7,ASTYCRGKGYGYT
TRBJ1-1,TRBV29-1,SVEALRTDTEAF
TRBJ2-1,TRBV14,ASSQDPRDEQF
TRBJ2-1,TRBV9,ASSVEAASSYNEQF
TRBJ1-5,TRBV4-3,ASSQDSWGTGDQPQH
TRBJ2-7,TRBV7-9,ASSSGLAGSRQY
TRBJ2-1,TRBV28,ASTYGTRGNEQF
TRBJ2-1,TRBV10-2,ASSTSGSSYNEQF
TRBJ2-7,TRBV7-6,ASSLGTPGSHEQY
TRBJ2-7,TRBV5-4,ASSRGLAGENEQY
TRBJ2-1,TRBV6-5,ASSYRRTGEYEQF
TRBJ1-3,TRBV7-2,ASSLSYSGNTIY
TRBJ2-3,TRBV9,ASSVGGLAGGQAPQY
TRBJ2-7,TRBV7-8,ASSFLSYEQY
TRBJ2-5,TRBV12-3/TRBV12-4,ASRPGGETQY
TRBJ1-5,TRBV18,ASSGGQFNQPQH
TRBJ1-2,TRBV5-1,ASSYRGVVEYGYT
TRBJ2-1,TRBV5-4,ASSSRDSYNEQF
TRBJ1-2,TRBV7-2,ASSSGQSNYGYT
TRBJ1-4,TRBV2,ASSDRVTGMEKLF
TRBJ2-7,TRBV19,ASSSRESYEQY
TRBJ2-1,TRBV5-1,ASSTEGPNNEQF
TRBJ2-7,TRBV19,ASSAQGREQY
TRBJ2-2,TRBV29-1,SVEVGAGGPIGELF
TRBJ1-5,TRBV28,ASSFEGGGQPQH
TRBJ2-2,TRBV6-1,ASSEANVKASGYANTGELF
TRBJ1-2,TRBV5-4,ASSGEGNVGYGYT
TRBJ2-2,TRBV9,ASSVTNTGELF
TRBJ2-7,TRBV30,AWSSRVGEEQY
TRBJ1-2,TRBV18,ASSKEGDYGYT
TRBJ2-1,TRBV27,ASTATGRFYNEQF
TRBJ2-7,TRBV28,ASSAPGTGSYEQY
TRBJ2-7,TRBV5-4,ASSRRGEQY